This TCR beta chain was identified in a study of blood T cells in healthy people across ages. Per the germline V gene, CDR1 is SQVTM and CDR2 is ANQGSEA. The CDR3 contains 12 residues. Sample-barcoded 5' priming and a J-beta primer mix drove a second PCR of roughly 6 to 12 cycles. A template-switch adaptor that had 12 random nucleotides put a tag on each cDNA molecule. In TCRdb, the 5' RACE reads were re-called with MiXCR into one record per CDR3 protein. This table holds about 1 million distinct CDR3 sequences, 40% to 45% found once. Points on this clonotype: Its antigen is as yet unknown.

Findings and caveats of the study: Observed TCR beta diversity per million T cells went down as age went up. This fall followed a roughly linear course with age.

Each sample had at least 6.5 million PBMCs isolated. The source is a woman aged 55-69 years in good health. Sequences were obtained from blood. This rearrangement joins TRBV29-1 to TRBJ2-1; D gene unclear. The J call is uncertain, as TRBJ2-7 better fits the DNA end. This CDR3 reads CSVASPYNEQYF. The CDR3 DNA sequence: TGCAGCGTTGCGTCCCCCTACAATGAGCAGTACTTC.